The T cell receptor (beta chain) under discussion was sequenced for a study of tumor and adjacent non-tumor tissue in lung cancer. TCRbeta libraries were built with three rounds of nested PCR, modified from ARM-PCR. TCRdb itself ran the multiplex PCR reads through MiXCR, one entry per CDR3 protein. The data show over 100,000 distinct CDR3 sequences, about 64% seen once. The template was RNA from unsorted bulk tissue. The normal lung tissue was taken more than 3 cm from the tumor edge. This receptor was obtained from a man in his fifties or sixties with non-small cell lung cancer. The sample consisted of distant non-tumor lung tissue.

In nucleotides, the CDR3 is TGTGCCGGTAGCCACCGGACCACCACGGCTACGCAGTATTTT. This translates into CAGSHRTTTATQYF. V and J are TRBV11-2 and TRBJ2-3; D gene unclear. V was shortened by 11 bases and J by 8 bases, with 23 bases between the two germline ends. Per germline, CDR1 SGHAT and CDR2 FQNNGV. The length of the CDR3 is 14 residues.